These 16 T cell receptor beta chains originate from one sample sequenced in a study of tumor and adjacent non-tumor tissue in lung cancer. The template was RNA from unsorted bulk tissue. The library came from three nested PCR rounds adapted from ARM-PCR protocols. TCRdb re-called the multiplex PCR reads through MiXCR, storing one row per CDR3 protein. Of under 150,000 distinct CDR3 sequences listed, approximately 72% are singletons. The sample taken for sequencing was lung tumor tissue. These receptors all come from a man in his sixties with small cell lung cancer.

The rearrangement links TRBV10-3 to TRBJ2-1, with TRBD2 matching 12 bases. The CDR3 is 11 amino acids. Germline V CDR1 and CDR2: ENHRY, SYGVKD. V lost 8 bases, J lost 15 bases, and 5 bases stayed unmatched. CDR3 region: CAIETSGSRFF. The CDR3 coding sequence is TGTGCCATCGAGACTAGCGGGAGCCGGTTCTTC.

This chain uses TRBV20-1 with TRBJ1-3; D remains unclear. Germline CDR1 is DFQATT and CDR2 is SNEGSKA (reference sequence). This CDR3 is 14 amino acids long. Trimming removed 5 bases from V and 0 bases from J, with 11 bases in between. Written as DNA, the CDR3 is TGCAGTGCTGTCGACTCGTACTCTGGAAACACCATATATTTT. Translation: CSAVDSYSGNTIYF.

This clonotype was seen once. This may stem from a read error, because a much larger clone lies one nucleotide away. V gene TRBV12-5 combines with J gene TRBJ2-7; no clear D. CDR3 length: 17 residues. Looked up from germline, CDR1 is LGHNT and CDR2 is FRNRAP. The DNA for the CDR3 is TGTGGTAGTGGTTTGATTGTTGGCAGCGACCCCACCTACGAGCAGTACTTC. This translates into CGSGLIVGSDPTYEQYF. Variable domain in full (rest from reference TRBV12-5 and TRBJ2-7): DARVTQTPRHKVTEMGQEVTMRCQPILGHNTVFWYRQTMMQGLELLAYFRNRAPLDDSGMPKDRFSAEMPDATLATLKIQPSEPRDSAVYFCGSGLIVGSDPTYEQYFGPGTRLTVT.

Many counts were recorded for this clonotype. The rearrangement uses TRBV20-1 and TRBJ1-4; a possible D gene is TRBD1 (6 bases). Between the trimmed V and J ends, which lost 1 base and 7 bases, there was a span of 13 bases. Germline CDR1 DFQATT, CDR2 SNEGSKA (reference sequence). The CDR3 consists of 14 residues. Here the CDR3 DNA reads TGCAGTGCTAGAGTTGGAGGGGGTAGTGAAAAACTGTTTTTT. This encodes CSARVGGGSEKLFF.

As concerns this clonotype: The germline gene is not matched at one end of the junction; a read error may be the cause. The rearrangement uses TRBV6-6 and TRBJ1-1; D not resolved. CDR1 and CDR2 from the germline V gene are MNHNY and SVGAGI (reference sequence). The CDR3 has 14 amino acids. The CDR3, as DNA: TGTGACAGCAGTTACGGAGGGTCGGACACTGAAGCTTTCTTT. This translates into CDSSYGGSDTEAFF.

Note on this clonotype: One junction end disagrees with the germline gene, perhaps due to a read error. The V call is TRBV11-2, the J call TRBJ2-5; TRBD1 or TRBD2 may be the D gene (6 bases each). This CDR3 spans 13 amino acids. Germline lookup yields CDR1 SGHAT and CDR2 FQNNGV. CDR3 protein: CASSLGGRETKYF. CDR3 nucleotide sequence: TGTGCCAGCAGTTTGGGGGGCCGAGAGACCAAGTACTTC.

This sequence joins TRBV29-1 and TRBJ1-5; 10 nucleotides match TRBD1. There are 13 residues in the CDR3. J lost 4 bases, V lost 7 bases, and 4 bases had no gene match. Germline V gives CDR1 SQVTM, CDR2 ANQGSEA. DNA for the CDR3: TGCAGCGCTGGGACAGGGGCAAATCAGCCCCAGCATTTT. Its translation is CSAGTGANQPQHF.

This clonotype was counted between two and nine times. This chain links TRBV12-3 or TRBV12-4 with TRBJ2-1; 9 bases are shared with TRBD1. The J segment lost 4 bases and the V segment lost 5 bases, leaving 9 bases of the junction unmatched. CDR3 size: 16 residues. The CDR3 here is CASSPGTGPEYNEQFF. In DNA, the CDR3 is TGTGCCAGCAGTCCCGGGACAGGGCCCGAATACAATGAGCAGTTCTTC.

A few counts support this clonotype. J is TRBJ1-2 and V is TRBV27; D possibly corresponds to TRBD1 (5 bases). The V and J ends lost 5 bases and 8 bases respectively, with 12 bases between them. This CDR3 comprises 12 residues. Per germline, CDR1 MNHEY and CDR2 SMNVEV (reference sequence). The DNA for the CDR3 is TGTGCCAGCAGTGGGGACGGCCTCGGCTACACCTTC. It yields the protein CASSGDGLGYTF.

In this sample, this clonotype turned up many times. This chain joins TRBV12-3 or TRBV12-4 and TRBJ2-5; 13 bases are shared with TRBD2. V trimming: 4 bases; J trimming: 2 bases; junction bases outside the gene matches: 4. The CDR3 spans 16 residues. The chain's CDR3 is CASSWTSGSQQETQYF. In nucleotides, the CDR3 is TGTGCCAGCAGTTGGACTAGCGGGAGCCAGCAAGAGACCCAGTACTTC.

On this clonotype: This CDR3 is missing its conserved last phenylalanine or tryptophan, likely due to a read error. This rearrangement joins TRBV11-3 to TRBJ2-3; no clear D gene. The length of the CDR3 is 14 residues. Germline lookup yields CDR1 SGHNT and CDR2 YENEEA. This CDR3 reads CASSLFVNTDAQYL. DNA of the CDR3: TGTGCCAGCAGCTTATTTGTAAATACAGATGCGCAGTATTTA.

On this clonotype itself: A much larger clone sits a single nucleotide away, making a read error possible. The gene calls are TRBV20-1 and TRBJ2-3, with 10 bases aligning to TRBD2. Germline V CDR1 and CDR2: DFQATT, SNEGSKA (reference sequence). The V segment lost 5 bases and the J segment 5 bases; nucleotides outside the gene matches: 7. The CDR3 length is 14 residues. CDR3 protein: CSAGLAEIIDTQYF. In DNA, the CDR3 is TGCAGTGCTGGACTAGCGGAGATCATAGATACGCAGTATTTT.

Worth noting for this clonotype: This clone may be a read error of a much larger clone one base away. The rearrangement joins TRBV5-4 to TRBJ1-3; 9 bases align to TRBD1. The CDR3 has 15 amino acids. CDR1 and CDR2 (germline): SGHNT, YYREEE (reference sequence). The CDR3 is CPSSYTGGPGNTIYF. CDR3 DNA: TGTCCCAGCAGCTACACAGGGGGCCCTGGAAACACCATATATTTT.

This chain uses TRBV11-1 with TRBJ2-2; D possibly uses TRBD1 or TRBD2 (6 bases each). The V gene lost 11 bases and the J gene lost 5 bases, with 24 bases spanning the gap. CDR3 length: 16 residues. Germline CDR1 SGHAT, CDR2 FQDESV (reference sequence). The CDR3 is CAASLGGYEGTGELFF. The CDR3 nucleotides are TGTGCCGCCAGCTTAGGGGGGTACGAGGGGACCGGGGAGCTGTTTTTT.

As regards this clonotype: At one of its ends the junction is not consistent with the germline gene, which may arise from a read error. V is TRBV4-1 and J is TRBJ2-5; D perhaps matches TRBD2 (5 bases). This CDR3 has 14 amino acids. The germline V gene encodes CDR1 MGHRA and CDR2 YSYEKL. The CDR3 sequence: CASSQGLTHETQYF. As DNA, the CDR3 is TGCGCCAGCAGCCAAGGACTAACACATGAGACACAGTACTTC.

This clonotype appeared once. Germline and junction disagree at one end, which may indicate a read error. This chain joins TRBV11-2 and TRBJ1-1; D is possibly TRBD1 (6 bases). The CDR3 is 17 residues long. In germline, CDR1 is SGHAT, CDR2 FQNNGV. The CDR3 reads CTSSSKQGPRVNTEAFF. As DNA, the CDR3 is TGTACCAGTAGCTCAAAGCAGGGGCCAAGGGTAAACACTGAAGCTTTCTTT.